A selection of T cell receptor beta chains follows, all from one sample in a study of blood T cells in healthy people across ages. From the 5' RACE reads, TCRdb called clonotypes with MiXCR, one entry per CDR3 protein. The profile shows 800,000 to 1,000,000 distinct CDR3 sequences, 45% to 50% of them singletons. The sample was blood. The receptors originated from a man younger than 40 in good health. The CDR3 runs from the conserved cysteine through the conserved F or W. A D gene is named only where the DNA matches it firmly. Size is stated for part of the rows, as once, few or many counts, or as a class when the clone is expanded.

abundance	j_gene	v_gene	d_gene	CDR3nt	CDR3aa
once	TRBJ1-4	TRBV24-1	.	TGTGCCACCAGCGACGCAAGAGGAGCAACTAATGAAAAACTGTTTTTT	CATSDARGATNEKLFF
.	TRBJ1-2	TRBV7-9	.	TGTGCCAGCAGCCCCATATATCAGGGTCCGCTTAACTATGGCTACACCTTC	CASSPIYQGPLNYGYTF
.	TRBJ2-5	TRBV12-3/TRBV12-4	TRBD1	TGTGCCAGCAGTCAGCGAGGGGGACAGGGGGACGGCGAAGAGACCCAGTACTTC	CASSQRGGQGDGEETQYF
.	TRBJ1-6	TRBV3-1	TRBD1	TGTGCCAGCAGCCGGGACAGGGGAGATAATTCACCCCTCCACTTT	CASSRDRGDNSPLHF
.	TRBJ2-1	TRBV4-2	TRBD1	TGTGCCAGCAGCCCCCCGGGACAGGGGACATACAATGAGCAGTTCTTC	CASSPPGQGTYNEQFF
.	TRBJ2-2	TRBV9	.	TGTGCCAGCAGCGTAGGCGCGGGGTTCTACTCCGGGGAGCTGTTTTTT	CASSVGAGFYSGELFF
.	TRBJ1-1	TRBV12-3/TRBV12-4	.	TGTGCCAGCAGTTTCCCCCAGGGTGAAGCTTTCTTT	CASSFPQGEAFF
few	TRBJ1-1	TRBV29-1	.	TGCAGCGTTGAAGATAACCCGGGCACTGAAGCTTTCTTT	CSVEDNPGTEAFF
.	TRBJ2-3	TRBV5-1	.	TGCGCCAGCAGCTTGGTGCCGCCGACAGATACGCAGTATTTT	CASSLVPPTDTQYF
few	TRBJ2-5	TRBV12-3/TRBV12-4	.	TGTGCCAGCAGTTCGACTGGCTACGGAGCGTACCAAGAGACCCAGTACTTC	CASSSTGYGAYQETQYF
.	TRBJ2-1	TRBV15	.	TGTGCCACCAGCAGGACCTCTGGAAGGAATGAGCAGTTCTTC	CATSRTSGRNEQFF
many	TRBJ2-1	TRBV30	.	TGTGCCTGGTACAAGGCGGACAGCGGGTGGGGGACGCAGTTCTTC	CAWYKADSGWGTQFF
.	TRBJ1-5	TRBV6-5	.	TGTGCCAGCAGTTACAGGGCCGGTATAAGCAATCAGCCCCAGCATTTT	CASSYRAGISNQPQHF
few	TRBJ2-1	TRBV4-1	.	TGCGCCAGCAGCCAAAGTTTCAATGAGCAGTTCTTC	CASSQSFNEQFF
.	TRBJ2-1	TRBV6-2/TRBV6-3	.	TGTGCCAGCAGTCCCAACGCCGGCAGAAAGCAGTTCTTC	CASSPNAGRKQFF
.	TRBJ2-5	TRBV27	.	TGTGCCAGCAGTCCAAGGTCCCCCTTCCAAGAGACCCAGTACTTC	CASSPRSPFQETQYF
.	TRBJ2-5	TRBV2	TRBD2	TGTGCCAGCAGTGAATCTGGCGGGAGTACAGAGACCCAGTACTTC	CASSESGGSTETQYF
.	TRBJ2-5	TRBV11-2	.	TGTGCCAGCAGCTTGGCAGGGGGAGGTGTAGAGACCCAGTACTTC	CASSLAGGGVETQYF
few	TRBJ2-5	TRBV20-1	.	TGCAGTGCTAGTCGCCCCCCGAAGGGGGAGACCCAGTACTTC	CSASRPPKGETQYF
.	TRBJ2-7	TRBV6-5	.	TGTGCCAGCAGGTATGCTTCATCAGGGAGCTCCTACGAGCAGTACTTC	CASRYASSGSSYEQYF
.	TRBJ2-1	TRBV7-9	.	TGTGCCAACAGCTTGGAGGGACTTTACAATGAGCAGTTCTTC	CANSLEGLYNEQFF
few	TRBJ1-1	TRBV5-1	.	TGCGCCAGCAGCTTGGAGGCGTCCTACACTGAAGCTTTCTTT	CASSLEASYTEAFF
few	TRBJ2-3	TRBV3-1	.	TGTGCCAGCAGCCAAGAGACAGGACCCGGGACTGAGCAGTATTTT	CASSQETGPGTEQYF
.	TRBJ2-7	TRBV4-3	TRBD2	TGCGCCAGCAGCCAAGATGCAGCGGGGGTCTACGAGCAGTACTTC	CASSQDAAGVYEQYF
few	TRBJ1-6	TRBV6-5	.	TGTGCCAGCAGTTACTCCGTCCGAACCACTAATTCACCCCTCCACTTT	CASSYSVRTTNSPLHF
few	TRBJ1-2	TRBV12-3/TRBV12-4	TRBD1	TGTGCCAGCAGTTTCCCGCGACAGGGGGGCTACACCTTC	CASSFPRQGGYTF
.	TRBJ2-3	TRBV11-2	.	TGTGCCAGCAGCAGACCCAGGACTGGCGGGAGCACAGATACGCAGTATTTT	CASSRPRTGGSTDTQYF
.	TRBJ2-1	TRBV11-3	TRBD1	TGTGCCAGCAGCTTGGAGGACAGGGGGCACAATGAGCAGTTCTTC	CASSLEDRGHNEQFF
.	TRBJ2-7	TRBV11-3	TRBD1	TGTGCCAGCAGCTTCCGGGACAGTGACTTCGGCGAGCAGTACTTC	CASSFRDSDFGEQYF
many	TRBJ2-5	TRBV27	TRBD1	TGTGCCAGCAGTTCATTACAGGGGTCCCAAGAGACCCAGTACTTC	CASSSLQGSQETQYF
.	TRBJ1-1	TRBV12-3/TRBV12-4	TRBD1	TGTGCCAGCAGTAGAGGGACAGGGTCTCGGAACACTGAAGCTTTCTTT	CASSRGTGSRNTEAFF